This TCR beta chain came from a study of PD-1 blockade in classical Hodgkin lymphoma. V was clipped by 0 bases and J by 0 bases, with 8 bases between them. CDR1 is SEHNR, CDR2 FQNEAQ, per germline (reference sequence). The CDR3 length is 15 residues. Repertoires were generated with immunoSEQ multiplex PCR, while TCRdb's copy carries only in-frame clones and drops some. The table lists 100,000 to 130,000 clones, approximately 90% of them singletons. Overall study results and limits: Researchers reported that CD4+ TCR diversity, though not CD8+, rose significantly by C4D1. Complete responders' diversity at baseline resembled that of newly diagnosed patients.

Each patient experienced a relapse that followed autologous stem cell transplantation, and brentuximab vedotin exposure varied. On this clone: Its target is not known.

The chain uses TRBV7-9 and TRBJ1-2; possible D gene TRBD1, 5 bases. The sequencing here drew on peripheral blood mononuclear cells (PBMCs), taken before the second cycle of nivolumab. The clonotype comes from a human donor with classical Hodgkin lymphoma. DNA for the CDR3: TGTGCCAGCAGCTTAGCAGGGGCAGCTAACTATGGCTACACCTTC. Protein sequence: CASSLAGAANYGYTF.